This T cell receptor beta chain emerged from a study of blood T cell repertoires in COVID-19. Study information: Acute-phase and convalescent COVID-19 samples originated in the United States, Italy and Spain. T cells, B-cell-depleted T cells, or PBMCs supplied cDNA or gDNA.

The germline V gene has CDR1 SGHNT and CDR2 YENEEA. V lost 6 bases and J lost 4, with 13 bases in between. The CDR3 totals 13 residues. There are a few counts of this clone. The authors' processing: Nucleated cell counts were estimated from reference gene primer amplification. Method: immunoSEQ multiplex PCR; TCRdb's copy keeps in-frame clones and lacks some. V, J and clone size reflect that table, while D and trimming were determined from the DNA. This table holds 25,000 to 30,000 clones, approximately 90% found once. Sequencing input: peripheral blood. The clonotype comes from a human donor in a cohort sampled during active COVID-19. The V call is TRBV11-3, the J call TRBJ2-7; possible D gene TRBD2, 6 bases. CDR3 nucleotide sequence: TGTGCCAGCAGATGTATAGCGGTTTACGAGCAGTACTTC. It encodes CASRCIAVYEQYF.